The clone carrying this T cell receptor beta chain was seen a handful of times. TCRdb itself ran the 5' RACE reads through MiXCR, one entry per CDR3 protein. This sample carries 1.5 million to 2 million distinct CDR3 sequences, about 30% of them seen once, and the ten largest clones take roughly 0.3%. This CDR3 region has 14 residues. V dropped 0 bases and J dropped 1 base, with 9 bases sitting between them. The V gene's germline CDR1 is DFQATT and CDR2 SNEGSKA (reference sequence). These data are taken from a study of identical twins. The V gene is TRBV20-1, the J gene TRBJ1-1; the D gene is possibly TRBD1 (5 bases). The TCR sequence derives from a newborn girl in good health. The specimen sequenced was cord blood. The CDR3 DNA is TGCAGTGCTAGAGATGGGCAGGGGAACACTGAAGCTTTCTTT. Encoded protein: CSARDGQGNTEAFF.